The sequence of this T cell receptor (beta chain) was determined in a study of T-cell memory formation after mild COVID-19. TCRdb reprocessed the 5' RACE reads via MiXCR and lists one record per CDR3 protein. The sample holds about 240,000 distinct CDR3 sequences, 8% to 9.5% seen once. This clonotype was observed a handful of times. After removal of 2 bases from V and 3 bases from J, the junction contained 6 bases not matched to a gene. Germline CDR1 DFQATT, CDR2 SNEGSKA (reference sequence). The CDR3 is 14 amino acids. The chain uses TRBV20-1 and TRBJ2-5; 7 bases are a match to TRBD1. Sequences were obtained from PBMCs or a T cell subset sorted from them (not recorded which). The receptor's source is a man younger than 35 who had mild COVID-19 (a few samples of this study predate the infection). Cell type and time point are not known. The CDR3 loop is CSARRDRQEETQYF. The CDR3 bases are TGCAGTGCTAGAAGGGACAGACAAGAAGAGACCCAGTACTTC.